The clone carrying this TCR beta chain was seen only a few times. What it binds is not known. Trimming took 5 bases from V and 6 from J, leaving 6 bases between them. The CDR3 length is 11 residues. Per the germline V gene, CDR1 is SGHAT and CDR2 is FQNNGV. The sample comes from a study of cytomegalovirus exposure and HLA in healthy donors. Background on the study: The 90 to 150 validation repertoires, a later analysis reported, used the same platform as the approximately 670 repertoires from the first cohort.

This table comes from immunoSEQ multiplex PCR, and its TCRdb copy is limited to in-frame clones, with some not included. Among some 130,000 clones listed, 80% to 90% were seen once. The donors were members of the validation cohort comprising approximately 120 subjects, separate from the roughly 670-subject first cohort. Whole-study results and caveats: In the approximately 120 validation repertoires, a later analysis found that first-cohort TCR clusters tended to co-occur. A few CMV-associated chains proved CMV antigen-specific in vitro.

Sequencing was performed on PBMCs. The TCR was taken from a woman aged 18-29 years in good health and CMV-seronegative. The gene calls are TRBV11-2 and TRBJ2-3; unclear D gene. In DNA form, the CDR3 reads TGTGCCAGCAGCCCGGTGGATACGCAGTATTTT. It encodes CASSPVDTQYF.